The text below deals with one T cell receptor beta chain. Its specificity is unknown. It was with 60 Vbeta and 13 Jbeta primers that the PCR ran. The assay was immunoSEQ multiplex PCR, and TCRdb's table has in-frame clones only and misses some. The sample totals 130,000 or so clones. Among the donors, all were healthy bone marrow donors. The germline CDR1 and CDR2 sequences are MNHNS and SASEGT. The CDR3 spans 15 residues. V dropped 4 bases and J dropped 8 bases, with 17 bases sitting between them. This sample is drawn from a study of cytomegalovirus exposure and HLA in healthy donors. Broader study findings: In a later analysis, HLA-associated TCR beta chains were more clonally expanded than equally common others.

The TCR comes from a woman aged 18-30 years in good health and CMV-seronegative. The V call is TRBV6-1, the J call TRBJ1-4; tentatively, D is TRBD1 (5 bases). The sample consisted of PBMCs. The CDR3 DNA reads as TGTGCCAGCAGTGCGTATCCCCAGGGATGGGAAAAACTGTTTTTT. Protein: CASSAYPQGWEKLFF.